Sequencing of this TCR beta chain was carried out in a study of blood T cell repertoires in COVID-19. Looking at the study overall: Both acute and convalescent COVID-19 samples were obtained from the United States, Italy and Spain. In each case, the material was cDNA or gDNA derived from T cells, B-cell-depleted T cells, or PBMCs.

V shed 4 bases and J shed 0 bases, with 10 bases lying between them. The V gene's germline CDR1 is SGHRS and CDR2 YFSETQ. The CDR3 contains 14 residues. Measured with immunoSEQ multiplex PCR; TCRdb has only the in-frame clones, and not every one. Of roughly 46,000 clones listed, about 87% were seen once; the top ten hold about 12%. The receptor comes from a human donor with active COVID-19. The donor label of this sample is uncertain. Sequenced: peripheral blood. The genes are TRBV5-1 and TRBJ1-1; tentatively, D is TRBD1 (5 bases). In nucleotides, the CDR3 is TGCGCCAGCAGCCGACAGATAATGAACACTGAAGCTTTCTTT. Protein: CASSRQIMNTEAFF.